This T cell receptor (beta chain) came from a study of T cell responses to AZD1222 COVID-19 vaccine. Whole-study findings and limits: Unmutated variant regions reportedly attract nearly half of all spike-specific TCRs. Clonal diversity may have been underestimated in mostly white British donors. Increases in Spike-specific TCR breadth and depth were seen after two AZD1222 doses.

Notes on this clone: Its target is unknown.

CDR3 length: 14 amino acids. Per germline, CDR1 MNHEY and CDR2 SVGAGI. Between the trimmed V and J ends, which lost 6 bases and 0 bases, there was a span of 11 bases. TCRdb keeps only in-frame clones here, not all; method: immunoSEQ multiplex PCR. The sample gives about 110,000 clones, over 85% of which show up once; roughly 2.2% is in the top ten. The clonotype originates from an adult in good health. This sample comprised peripheral blood, obtained on day 0 of AZD1222 vaccination. V and J are TRBV6-5 and TRBJ1-1; D may be TRBD1 (6 bases). CDR3 in amino acids: CASSPQGVNTEAFF. CDR3 bases: TGTGCCAGCAGCCCACAGGGCGTGAACACTGAAGCTTTCTTT.